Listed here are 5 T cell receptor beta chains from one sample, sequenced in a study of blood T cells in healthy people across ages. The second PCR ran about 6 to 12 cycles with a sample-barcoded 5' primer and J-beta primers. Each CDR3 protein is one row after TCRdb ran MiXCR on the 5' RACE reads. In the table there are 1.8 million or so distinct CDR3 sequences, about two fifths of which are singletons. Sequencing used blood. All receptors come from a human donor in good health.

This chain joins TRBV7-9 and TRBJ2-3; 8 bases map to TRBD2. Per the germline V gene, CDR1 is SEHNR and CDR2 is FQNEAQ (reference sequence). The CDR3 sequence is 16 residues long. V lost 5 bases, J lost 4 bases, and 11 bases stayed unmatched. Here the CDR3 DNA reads TGTGCCAGCAGCGTTATGGTAGCGGGGATTCCAGATACGCAGTATTTT. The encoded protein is CASSVMVAGIPDTQYF.

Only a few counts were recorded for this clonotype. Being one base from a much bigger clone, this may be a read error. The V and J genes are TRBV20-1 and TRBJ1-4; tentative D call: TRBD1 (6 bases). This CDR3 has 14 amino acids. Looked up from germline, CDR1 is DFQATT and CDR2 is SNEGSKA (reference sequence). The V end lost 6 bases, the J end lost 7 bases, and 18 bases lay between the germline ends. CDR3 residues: CSARGAGSGEKLFF. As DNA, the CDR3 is TGCAGTGCACGGGGGGCAGGGTCAGGTGAAAAACTGTTTTTT.

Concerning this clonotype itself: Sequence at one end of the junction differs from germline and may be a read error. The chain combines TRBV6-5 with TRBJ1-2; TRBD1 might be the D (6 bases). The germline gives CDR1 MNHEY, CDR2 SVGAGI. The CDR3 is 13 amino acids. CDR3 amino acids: CASSYQGWHGYTF. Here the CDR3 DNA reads TGTGCCAGCAGTTACCAGGGGTGGCATGGTTACACCTTC.

CDR3 DNA sequence: TGTGCCAGCAGTGTGCCGGGAGGTTCACCCCTCCACTTT. Protein product: CASSVPGGSPLHF. The chain employs TRBV28 and TRBJ1-6; D is unresolved. V was trimmed by 5 bases and J by 9 bases, leaving 11 bases between them. The length of the CDR3 is 13 residues. CDR1 MDHEN and CDR2 SYDVKM come from the germline V gene.

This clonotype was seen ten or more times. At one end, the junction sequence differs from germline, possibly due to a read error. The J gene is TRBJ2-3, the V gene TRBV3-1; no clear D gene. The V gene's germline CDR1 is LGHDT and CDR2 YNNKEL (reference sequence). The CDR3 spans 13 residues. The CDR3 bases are TGCGCCAGCAGCCAAGATGGGGCAGATACGCAGTATTTT. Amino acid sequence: CASSQDGADTQYF.